This T cell receptor (beta chain) derives from a study of blood T cell repertoires in COVID-19. Study details: The United States, Italy and Spain provided the acute and convalescent COVID-19 samples. T cells, B-cell-depleted T cells, or PBMCs provided the cDNA or gDNA that served as material.

Enrolment of Seattle patients took place during active infection, and they were followed longitudinally. The CDR3 covers 17 residues. The V segment lost 4 bases and the J segment 5 bases; nucleotides outside the gene matches: 16. Per germline, CDR1 MDHEN and CDR2 SYDVKM. Per the authors' pipeline: The assay estimated nucleated cells by amplifying reference gene primers. Assay used: immunoSEQ multiplex PCR; TCRdb lists only in-frame clones, some missing. The V and J calls and the clone size are those of that table, but D and trimming were determined from the DNA. The table has about 220,000 clones, more than 75% seen once. This clone was counted a few times.

Source material: peripheral blood. This clonotype was obtained from a woman between 70 and 85 years old with COVID-19, enrolled during active disease. The J gene is TRBJ1-2, the V gene TRBV28, with 7 bases aligning to TRBD1. CDR3 amino acids: CASSSLRDREVGYGYTF. In nucleotides, the CDR3 is TGTGCCAGCAGTTCACTACGAGACAGGGAAGTAGGGTATGGCTACACCTTC.